The sequence of this T cell receptor (beta chain) was determined in a study of blood T cell repertoires in COVID-19. Trimming took off 1 base at V and 4 bases at J, with 10 bases between the two ends. CDR1 is SEHNR, CDR2 FQNEAQ, per germline (reference sequence). The CDR3 runs to 14 residues. Measured with immunoSEQ multiplex PCR; TCRdb has only the in-frame clones, and not every one. This sample has 400,000 or so clones; roughly 89% occur once, and the top ten carry roughly 0.76%. This clone appeared a single time. The source of this sequence is a man aged 18 to 30 with COVID-19, enrolled during active disease. The sequenced sample was peripheral blood. V usage is TRBV7-9 and J usage is TRBJ1-1; D unresolved. The CDR3: CASSLDGRFTEAFF. As DNA, the CDR3 is TGTGCCAGCAGCTTAGATGGCAGGTTCACTGAAGCTTTCTTT.